This T cell receptor (beta chain) appears in the sequencing data of a study of T cell repertoires in cytomegalovirus infection. Study at large: Public TCR beta signature analysis indicated the presence of both CMV infection and matching HLA type.

TCRdb analysed the reads with MiXCR anew, one entry per CDR3 protein. The table has tens of thousands of distinct CDR3 sequences, 20% to 25% seen once. This clonotype is medium-sized. The antigen remains undetermined. V was shortened by 2 bases and J by 3 bases, with 10 bases between the two germline ends. The V gene's germline CDR1 is SGHVS and CDR2 FNYEAQ. CDR3 length: 15 amino acids. Points from the study as a whole: Adding up the frequency of public TCR beta families identified people who carried CMV plus the relevant HLA. The study found HLA-C-restricted CMV-specific TCR beta clonotypes dominating the ex vivo response.

The genes are TRBV7-6 and TRBJ1-4; D unresolved. The sample was PBMCs, sequenced either directly or after in vitro stimulation (not recorded which). This clonotype was obtained from a human donor in good health (CMV status not recorded). Some clones in this sample may be carry-over from other donors' samples. CDR3 protein: CASSLLVGANEKLFF. The CDR3 bases are TGTGCCAGCAGCTTACTGGTGGGAGCTAATGAAAAACTGTTTTTT.